This TCR beta chain was identified in a study of cytomegalovirus exposure and HLA in healthy donors. Findings of the study overall: When presence/absence was analysed, sequencing depth was taken to be roughly uniform across donors. Later findings reportedly placed an Asian-associated ancestry cluster below the roughly 670-donor mean for N-insertions. In a later analysis, compared with equally common non-associated chains, HLA-associated beta chains were more expanded.

In its sample, this clone was seen a few times. Its antigen is unknown. The germline CDR1 and CDR2 sequences are SGHRS and YFSETQ. V lost 0 bases and J 7 bases, leaving 5 bases between the germline ends. The CDR3 loop spans 13 amino acids. Unrecorded immune exposures were likely, despite nominal health at sampling. In the PCR, 60 Vbeta and 13 Jbeta primers were used. Clones were read by immunoSEQ multiplex PCR, and TCRdb kept only the in-frame ones, dropping some. The sample includes roughly 150,000 clones, around 80% of them seen just once. This chain uses TRBV5-1 with TRBJ1-6; D is undetermined. The TCR comes from a male donor in good health and CMV-seronegative. The sequencing sample was made of PBMCs. The chain's CDR3 is CASSLGENSPLHF. The DNA for the CDR3 is TGCGCCAGCAGCTTGGGTGAGAATTCACCCCTCCACTTT. Full variable domain (outside the CDR3, taken from reference TRBV5-1 and TRBJ1-6): KAGVTQTPRYLIKTRGQQVTLSCSPISGHRSVSWYQQTPGQGLQFLFEYFSETQRNKGNFPGRFSGRQFSNSRSEMNVSTLELGDSALYLCASSLGENSPLHFGNGTRLTVT.